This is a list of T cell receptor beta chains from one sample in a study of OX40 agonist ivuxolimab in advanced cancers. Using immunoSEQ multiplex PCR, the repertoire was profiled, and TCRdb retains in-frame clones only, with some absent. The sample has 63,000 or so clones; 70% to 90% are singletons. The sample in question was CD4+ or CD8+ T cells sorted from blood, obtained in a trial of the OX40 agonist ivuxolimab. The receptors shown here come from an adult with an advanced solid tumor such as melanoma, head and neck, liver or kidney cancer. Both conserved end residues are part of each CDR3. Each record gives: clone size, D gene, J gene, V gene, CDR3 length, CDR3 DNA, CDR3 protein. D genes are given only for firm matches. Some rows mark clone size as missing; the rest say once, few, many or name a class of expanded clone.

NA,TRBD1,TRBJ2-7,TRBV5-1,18,TGCGCCAGCAGCTTGAACCCTCTAACAGGGGGCCTGGGGTACGAGCAGTACTTC,CASSLNPLTGGLGYEQYF
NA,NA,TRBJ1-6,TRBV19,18,TGTGCCAGTAGCGCCTGGACTTTGTCGGGGACCTATAATTCACCCCTCCACTTT,CASSAWTLSGTYNSPLHF
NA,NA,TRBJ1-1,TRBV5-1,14,TGCGCCAGCAGCTTGGAGGCAGGGCGGACTGAAGCTTTCTTT,CASSLEAGRTEAFF
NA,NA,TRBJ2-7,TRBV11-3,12,TGTGCCAGCAGCGGACAGTCCTACGAGCAGTACTTC,CASSGQSYEQYF
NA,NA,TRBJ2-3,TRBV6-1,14,TGTGCCAGCGGGGATAGCGCCCCCACAGATACGCAGTATTTT,CASGDSAPTDTQYF
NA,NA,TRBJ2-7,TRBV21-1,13,TGTGCCAGCAGCAAGAACTTCGGCTACGAGCAGTACTTC,CASSKNFGYEQYF
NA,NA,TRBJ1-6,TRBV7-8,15,TGTGCCAGCAGCGCAGAACAGGGATGGAATTCACCCCTCCACTTT,CASSAEQGWNSPLHF
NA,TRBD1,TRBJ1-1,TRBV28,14,TGTGCCAGCGGTCGACAGGGACGGAACACTGAAGCTTTCTTT,CASGRQGRNTEAFF
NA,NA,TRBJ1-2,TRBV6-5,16,TGTGCCAGCAGTTACTCGAACACTAGGGGTAACTATGGCTACACCTTC,CASSYSNTRGNYGYTF
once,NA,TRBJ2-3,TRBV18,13,TGTGCCAGCCCAAAGGGGATCACAGATACGCAGTATTTT,CASPKGITDTQYF
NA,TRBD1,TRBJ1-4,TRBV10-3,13,TGTGCCATCACAGGGGGCGCAGGTGAAAAACTGTTTTTT,CAITGGAGEKLFF